A selection of T cell receptor beta chains follows, all from one sample in a study of cytomegalovirus exposure and HLA in healthy donors. Some clones are missing from TCRdb's copy, which holds only in-frame ones; the method was immunoSEQ multiplex PCR. The sample holds about 160,000 clones, around 83% seen once. Sequencing was performed on PBMCs. Receptors were obtained from a man in his fifties or sixties in good health and CMV-seropositive. Each CDR3 is given with its conserved first and last residue. A D gene is named only where the DNA matches it firmly. Only part of the rows carry a size: once, few, many, or a class if the clone is expanded.

clone_size: few
j_call: TRBJ1-1
d_call: -
v_call: TRBV28
cdr3_nt: TGTGCCAGCAGAACACTGAACACTGAAGCTTTCTTT
cdr3_aa: CASRTLNTEAFF

clone_size: once
j_call: TRBJ2-5
d_call: -
v_call: TRBV9
cdr3_nt: TGTGCCAGCAGTGACAGTCAAGAGACCCAGTACTTC
cdr3_aa: CASSDSQETQYF

clone_size: -
j_call: TRBJ2-7
d_call: -
v_call: TRBV30
cdr3_nt: TGTGCCTGGAGTGTGCTATTCTCCTACGAGCAGTACTTC
cdr3_aa: CAWSVLFSYEQYF

clone_size: once
j_call: TRBJ2-1
d_call: TRBD1
v_call: TRBV5-5
cdr3_nt: TGTGCCAGCAGCTCGGGTTGGGACAGGGGGTCCAATGAGCAGTTCTTC
cdr3_aa: CASSSGWDRGSNEQFF

clone_size: -
j_call: TRBJ2-1
d_call: -
v_call: TRBV4-2
cdr3_nt: TGTGCCAGCAGCCAAGAACTCGCTACCGATTACAATGAGCAGTTCTTC
cdr3_aa: CASSQELATDYNEQFF

clone_size: once
j_call: TRBJ2-1
d_call: TRBD2
v_call: TRBV28
cdr3_nt: TGTGCCAGCAGTTTTCCCGCTAGCGGGGGAAACAATGAGCAGTTCTTC
cdr3_aa: CASSFPASGGNNEQFF

clone_size: -
j_call: TRBJ2-6
d_call: TRBD1
v_call: TRBV30
cdr3_nt: TGTGCCTGGAGTCAGGGGGAAGCTGGGGCCAACGTCCTGACTTTC
cdr3_aa: CAWSQGEAGANVLTF

clone_size: -
j_call: TRBJ1-6
d_call: TRBD1
v_call: TRBV19
cdr3_nt: TGTGCCAGTAATTTTCTCCCAGGGGGTGGTTCACCCCTCCACTTT
cdr3_aa: CASNFLPGGGSPLHF

clone_size: once
j_call: TRBJ1-4
d_call: TRBD1
v_call: TRBV5-1
cdr3_nt: TGCGCCAGCAGCTTGTACGGGACAGCAACTAATGAAAAACTGTTTTTT
cdr3_aa: CASSLYGTATNEKLFF

clone_size: few
j_call: TRBJ2-6
d_call: TRBD2
v_call: TRBV4-1
cdr3_nt: TGCGCCAGCAGCCAAGCCCCCCCGGGGGGGGGTGGAGCTGGGGCCAACGTCCTGACTTTC
cdr3_aa: CASSQAPPGGGGAGANVLTF

clone_size: -
j_call: TRBJ2-3
d_call: TRBD1
v_call: TRBV5-1
cdr3_nt: TGCGCCAGCAGCTGGGGGACAGGGGATAGCACAGATACGCAGTATTTT
cdr3_aa: CASSWGTGDSTDTQYF

clone_size: -
j_call: TRBJ2-1
d_call: TRBD2
v_call: TRBV5-5
cdr3_nt: TGTGCCAGCAGCTGGGGGTCTAGCGGGAGATTAAATGAGCAGTTCTTC
cdr3_aa: CASSWGSSGRLNEQFF

clone_size: -
j_call: TRBJ2-5
d_call: -
v_call: TRBV25-1
cdr3_nt: TGTGCCAGCAGTGAGGAGCTTGAGACCCAGTACTTC
cdr3_aa: CASSEELETQYF

clone_size: -
j_call: TRBJ2-2
d_call: -
v_call: TRBV7-9
cdr3_nt: TGTGCCAGCAGCTTAACTGTCTCGGTGGGGCCACAGAACACCGGGGAGCTGTTTTTT
cdr3_aa: CASSLTVSVGPQNTGELFF

clone_size: -
j_call: TRBJ1-6
d_call: -
v_call: TRBV30
cdr3_nt: TGTGCCTTACAGGGAATCTCCTATAATTCACCCCTCCACTTT
cdr3_aa: CALQGISYNSPLHF

clone_size: -
j_call: TRBJ1-5
d_call: -
v_call: TRBV5-1
cdr3_nt: TGCGCCAGCAGCTTGGCCGTCAATCAGCCCCAGCATTTT
cdr3_aa: CASSLAVNQPQHF

clone_size: -
j_call: TRBJ2-5
d_call: TRBD2
v_call: TRBV7-3
cdr3_nt: TGTGCCAGCAGCTTGGGACTAGCGGGGGTACAAGAGACCCAGTACTTC
cdr3_aa: CASSLGLAGVQETQYF

clone_size: -
j_call: TRBJ2-7
d_call: TRBD2
v_call: TRBV20-1
cdr3_nt: TGCAGTGCTAGGACTAGCGTGAAGCAGTACTTC
cdr3_aa: CSARTSVKQYF